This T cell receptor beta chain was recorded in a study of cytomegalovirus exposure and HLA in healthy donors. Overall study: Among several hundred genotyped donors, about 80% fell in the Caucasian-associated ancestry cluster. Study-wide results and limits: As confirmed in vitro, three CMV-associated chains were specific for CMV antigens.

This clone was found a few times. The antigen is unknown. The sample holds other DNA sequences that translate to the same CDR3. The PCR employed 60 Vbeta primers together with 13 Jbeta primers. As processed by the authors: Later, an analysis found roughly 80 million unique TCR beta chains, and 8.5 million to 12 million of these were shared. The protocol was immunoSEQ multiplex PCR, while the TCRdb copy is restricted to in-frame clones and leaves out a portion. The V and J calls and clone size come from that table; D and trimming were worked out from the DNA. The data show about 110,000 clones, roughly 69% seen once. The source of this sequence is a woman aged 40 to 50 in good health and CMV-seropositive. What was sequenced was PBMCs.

CDR3 loop: CASSGQGNTEAFF. In DNA, the CDR3 is TGTGCCAGCAGTGGACAGGGGAACACTGAAGCTTTCTTT. V usage is TRBV2 and J usage is TRBJ1-1, with TRBD1 identical over 7 bases. CDR1 SNHLY and CDR2 FYNNEI come from the germline V gene. V lost 4 bases, J lost 1 base, and 0 bases stayed unmatched. This CDR3 has 13 residues.